This T cell receptor beta chain was documented in a study of T cell responses to AZD1222 COVID-19 vaccine. Study-level results: Regions 160-218 and 743-854 dominated among vaccine-associated CD4 TCRs spanning spike. Compared with day 0, the breadth and depth of the Spike-specific TCR repertoire rose significantly after two doses of AZD1222. In a largely white British group with more females than males, clonal diversity was possibly underestimated.

Repertoires were generated with immunoSEQ multiplex PCR, while TCRdb's copy carries only in-frame clones and drops some. The sample has about 150,000 clones, approximately 91% seen once; the top ten hold approximately 7.2%. With respect to this clone: The antigen remains unidentified.

CDR3 size: 13 residues. Germline-derived CDR1 and CDR2 are SGHTA and FQGNSA. With 3 bases removed from V and 9 bases from J, the gap between germline ends came to 14 bases. V is TRBV7-2 and J is TRBJ1-2; D call uncertain. Sample: peripheral blood, taken after recovery from COVID-19. The source of this sequence is an adult who had recovered from COVID-19. The CDR3 nucleotides are TGTGCCAGCAGCTTCTCTGGGGTGATGAGCTACACCTTC. Encoded protein: CASSFSGVMSYTF.